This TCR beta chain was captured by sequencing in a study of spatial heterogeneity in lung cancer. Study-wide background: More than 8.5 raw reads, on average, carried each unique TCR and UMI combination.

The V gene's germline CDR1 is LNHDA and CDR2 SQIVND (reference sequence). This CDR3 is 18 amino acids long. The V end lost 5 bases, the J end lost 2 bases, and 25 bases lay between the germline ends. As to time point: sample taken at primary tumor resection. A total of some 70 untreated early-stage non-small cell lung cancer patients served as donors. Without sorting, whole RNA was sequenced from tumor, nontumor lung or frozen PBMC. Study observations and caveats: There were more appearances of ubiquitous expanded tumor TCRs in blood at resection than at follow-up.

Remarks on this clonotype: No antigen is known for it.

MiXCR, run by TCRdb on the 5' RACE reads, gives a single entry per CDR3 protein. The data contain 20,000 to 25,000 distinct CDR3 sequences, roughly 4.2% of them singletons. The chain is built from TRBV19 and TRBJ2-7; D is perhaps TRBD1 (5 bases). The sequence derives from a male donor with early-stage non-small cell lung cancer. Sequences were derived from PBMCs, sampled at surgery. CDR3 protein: CASSQPRPLVGEAYEQYF. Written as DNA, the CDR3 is TGTGCCAGTAGTCAACCCCGACCGTTGGTAGGGGAAGCCTACGAGCAGTACTTC. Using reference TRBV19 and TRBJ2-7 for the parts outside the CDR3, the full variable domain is DGGITQSPKYLFRKEGQNVTLSCEQNLNHDAMYWYRQDPGQGLRLIYYSQIVNDFQKGDIAEGYSVSREKKESFPLTVTSAQKNPTAFYLCASSQPRPLVGEAYEQYFGPGTRLTVT.